Below are 21 T cell receptor beta chains sequenced from a single sample in a study of blood T cell repertoires in COVID-19. Using immunoSEQ multiplex PCR, the repertoire was profiled, and TCRdb retains in-frame clones only, with some absent. The table shows about 25,000 clones, with around 90% occurring only once. Sequenced sample: peripheral blood. Source of these receptors: a man aged 65 to 79 with active COVID-19.

V usage is TRBV18 and J usage is TRBJ1-5, with 7 bases lining up with TRBD1. This CDR3 is 16 amino acids long. The J segment lost 0 bases and the V segment lost 4 bases, leaving 6 bases of the junction unmatched. The germline V gene has CDR1 KGHSH and CDR2 LQKENI. The DNA for the CDR3 is TGTGCCAGCTCACTGGGACAGTCCTATAGCAATCAGCCCCAGCATTTT. It is translated as CASSLGQSYSNQPQHF.

J is TRBJ2-1 and V is TRBV11-2; perhaps TRBD2 as D (7 bases). This CDR3 contains 14 residues. Germline CDR1 reads SGHAT; CDR2 reads FQNNGV. V was trimmed by 7 bases and J by 8 bases, leaving 18 bases between them. As DNA, the CDR3 is TGTGCCAGCAAACGGCGGGGGCCTTTTCATGAGCAGTTCTTC. Its protein is CASKRRGPFHEQFF.

This clone was counted between two and nine times. CDR3: CASSSIQGGPPDEQYF. DNA of the CDR3: TGTGCCAGCAGCTCCATTCAAGGGGGCCCTCCGGACGAGCAGTACTTC. The chain couples TRBV6-2 or TRBV6-3 to TRBJ2-7; 7 bases map to TRBD1. Germline lookup yields CDR1 MNHEY and CDR2 SVGEGT. The J segment lost 5 bases and the V segment lost 6 bases, leaving 16 bases of the junction unmatched. There are 16 residues in the CDR3.

This chain uses TRBV5-8 with TRBJ2-1, with D possibly being TRBD1 (6 bases). The CDR3 runs 15 residues. V lost 4 bases and J 3 bases, leaving 14 bases between the germline ends. Germline lookup yields CDR1 SGHTS and CDR2 YDEGEE. The CDR3 DNA sequence: TGTGCCAGCAGCCTCGAGGGGGAAGGCTACAATGAGCAGTTCTTC. Translated: CASSLEGEGYNEQFF.

The genes are TRBV24-1 and TRBJ2-3; TRBD2 matches at 8 bases. The CDR3 totals 16 residues. V lost 1 base and J lost 3; bases outside the gene matches: 5. Germline V gene data show CDR1 as KGHDR and CDR2 as SFDVKD. The CDR3 nucleotides read TGTGCCACCAGTGATTTCGGCCCGGGGGGGACAGATACGCAGTATTTT. Its translation is CATSDFGPGGTDTQYF.

V usage is TRBV5-1 and J usage is TRBJ1-6, with a weak D call TRBD1 (5 bases). With 0 bases removed from V and 0 bases from J, the gap between germline ends came to 16 bases. The CDR3 runs 19 residues. Germline lookup yields CDR1 SGHRS and CDR2 YFSETQ. The CDR3: CASSLDPPGPSSYNSPLHF. Written as DNA, the CDR3 is TGCGCCAGCAGCTTGGACCCCCCAGGGCCCAGCTCCTATAATTCACCCCTCCACTTT.

The chain has TRBV12-3 or TRBV12-4 and TRBJ2-7; TRBD1 matches 8 bases. CDR3 length: 12 residues. The ends lost 6 bases at V and 4 bases at J; junction bases unmatched: 2. In DNA, the CDR3 is TGTGCCAGCAGCCGACAGGGGTACGAGCAGTACTTC. It is translated as CASSRQGYEQYF.

This clone showed up just once. The CDR3 nucleotides read TGTGCCAGCAGCCCCAAGTTGGACTCGTTAGACTACGAGCAGTACTTC. Translation gives CASSPKLDSLDYEQYF. J is TRBJ2-7 and V is TRBV7-8; D is possibly TRBD2 (5 bases). Trimming removed 5 bases at V and 3 bases at J, with 20 bases between. The CDR3 is 16 residues long. Germline V lookup: CDR1 SGHVS, CDR2 FQNEAQ.

The chain uses TRBV21-1 and TRBJ1-2; the table names TRBD1, a call not compared with the DNA. TRBV21-1 is given as a pseudogene. There are 19 residues in the CDR3. CDR3 sequence reads: CASSNRLNDRQRNHYGYTF. The CDR3 DNA sequence: TGTGCCAGCAGCAACCGGCTTAACGACAGACAACGTAACCACTATGGCTACACCTTC.

CDR3 residues: CASRTGIYGYTF. Here the CDR3 DNA reads TGTGCCAGCAGGACCGGGATCTATGGCTACACCTTC. The rearrangement links TRBV6-5 to TRBJ1-2; D gene unclear. The CDR3 extends over 12 amino acids. Germline CDR1 MNHEY, CDR2 SVGAGI. V lost 6 bases and J lost 4, with 9 bases in between.

This chain links TRBV5-1 with TRBJ1-2; TRBD1 is a possible D gene (6 bases). The CDR3 is made up of 14 amino acids. With 0 bases removed from V and 6 bases from J, the gap between germline ends came to 12 bases. Germline CDR1 reads SGHRS; CDR2 reads YFSETQ. The CDR3 spells CASSLAPGADGYTF. The CDR3 nucleotides read TGCGCCAGCAGCTTGGCCCCAGGGGCTGATGGCTACACCTTC.

The genes are TRBV5-8 and TRBJ2-3; TRBD2 agrees at 16 bases. CDR1 is SGHTS and CDR2 is YDEGEE in the germline V gene. The CDR3 is made up of 18 amino acids. The V segment lost 4 bases and the J segment 2 bases; nucleotides outside the gene matches: 7. In DNA form, the CDR3 reads TGTGCCAGCAGCCGCGGGACTAGCGGGGGGGCCGTCACAGATACGCAGTATTTT. It codes for CASSRGTSGGAVTDTQYF.

This rearrangement joins TRBV5-4 to TRBJ2-2; D is unresolved. Trimming removed 0 bases from V and 6 bases from J, with 12 bases in between. The germline V gene has CDR1 SGHNT and CDR2 YYREEE (reference sequence). The CDR3 consists of 15 residues. CDR3 DNA sequence: TGTGCCAGCAGCTTGGCCGTGGCCGAGGCCGGGGAGCTGTTTTTT. Protein product: CASSLAVAEAGELFF. The variable domain in full, completed from reference TRBV5-4 and TRBJ2-2, reads ETGVTQSPTHLIKTRGQQVTLRCSSQSGHNTVSWYQQALGQGPQFIFQYYREEENGRGNFPPRFSGLQFPNYSSELNVNALELDDSALYLCASSLAVAEAGELFFGEGSRLTVL.

The chain joins TRBV6-1 to TRBJ2-7; D may be TRBD2 (5 bases). The V end was cut by 0 bases, the J end by 6 bases, with 18 bases between. This CDR3 has 16 residues. Germline lookup yields CDR1 MNHNS and CDR2 SASEGT. DNA of the CDR3: TGTGCCAGCAGTGAAGCGGAGGCGAGCCGCGGCCTCGAGCAGTACTTC. As protein: CASSEAEASRGLEQYF.

The chain links TRBV9 to TRBJ1-6, with 9 bases fitting TRBD1. The CDR3 has 18 residues. Trimming cost V 4 bases and J 5 bases; bases outside gene matches: 13. Germline values: CDR1 SGDLS, CDR2 YYNGEE. The CDR3 DNA follows: TGTGCCAGCAGCCCCCGAGGGGGGACAGGGACGGATAATTCACCCCTCCACTTT. Translated: CASSPRGGTGTDNSPLHF.

This chain links TRBV6-5 with TRBJ1-2, with D possibly TRBD1 on 5 matching bases. Germline CDR1 MNHEY, CDR2 SVGAGI. This CDR3 comprises 14 residues. Trimming took 0 bases from V and 1 from J, leaving 6 bases between them. The CDR3: CASSYSQGNYGYTF. The CDR3 nucleotides read TGTGCCAGCAGTTACTCCCAGGGTAACTATGGCTACACCTTC.

The sample holds one count of this clone. The chain carries TRBV5-1 and TRBJ2-5, with TRBD2 matching 9 bases. The CDR3 covers 16 residues. Trimming took 1 base from V and 1 from J; bases not matched to a gene: 5. CDR1 and CDR2 from the germline V gene are SGHRS and YFSETQ. Written as DNA, the CDR3 is TGCGCCAGCAGCTTGTTAGCTAGCGGGGTCCAAGAGACCCAGTACTTC. Its protein product is CASSLLASGVQETQYF.

The chain is built from TRBV5-1 and TRBJ2-7; 9 bases align to TRBD2. Germline CDR1 and CDR2: SGHRS and YFSETQ. Unmatched junction bases numbered 4, after V lost 5 bases and J lost 4 bases. This CDR3 spans 13 amino acids. The DNA for the CDR3 is TGCGCCAGCAGTTCGCTAGCGGGGTACGAGCAGTACTTC. It translates to CASSSLAGYEQYF.

V gene TRBV29-1 combines with J gene TRBJ2-4; TRBD2 is a possible D gene (5 bases). This CDR3 contains 13 residues. Looked up from germline, CDR1 is SQVTM and CDR2 is ANQGSEA. Between the trimmed V and J ends, which lost 5 bases and 2 bases, there was a span of 10 bases. CDR3 bases: TGCAGCGTTAGCGGTGGGACCAAAAACATTCAGTACTTC. The encoded protein is CSVSGGTKNIQYF.

This sequence joins TRBV19 and TRBJ1-1, with D possibly being TRBD1 (6 bases). This CDR3 comprises 16 residues. Germline V gene data show CDR1 as LNHDA and CDR2 as SQIVND (reference sequence). V was cut by 4 bases and J by 3 bases, with 18 bases left in between. The CDR3 region has the DNA TGTGCCAGTAGTACCGGTATCAGGCAGGGGTACACTGAAGCTTTCTTT. It translates to CASSTGIRQGYTEAFF.

This chain connects TRBV7-9 to TRBJ1-1; 8 positions agree with TRBD1. This CDR3 has 14 amino acids. Unmatched junction bases numbered 3, after V lost 1 base and J lost 5 bases. The germline CDR1 and CDR2 sequences are SEHNR and FQNEAQ (reference sequence). For the CDR3, the DNA is TGTGCCAGCAGCTTAGACAGGGGGTGGACTGAAGCTTTCTTT. This codes for CASSLDRGWTEAFF. Complete variable domain (other parts from reference TRBV7-9 and TRBJ1-1): DTGVSQNPRHKITKRGQNVTFRCDPISEHNRLYWYRQTLGQGPEFLTYFQNEAQLEKSRLLSDRFSAERPKGSFSTLEIQRTEQGDSAMYLCASSLDRGWTEAFFGQGTRLTVV.